This TCR beta chain was identified during a study of blood T cell repertoires in COVID-19. In the study overall: COVID-19 samples collected from the United States, Italy and Spain covered acute and convalescent phases.

Participant ages covered roughly 18 to 89 years across 24 US areas. People in the exposed group encountered a COVID-19 case within 2 weeks before entering the study. Germline assignment: CDR1 SGHRS and CDR2 YFSETQ. There are 15 residues in the CDR3. The ends were cut back, 4 bases at V and 0 bases at J, with 13 bases in the middle. In its sample, this clone was seen a few times. In the original processing: Estimates of nucleated cell counts were drawn from the amplification of reference gene primers. The repertoire was sequenced with immunoSEQ multiplex PCR; TCRdb's copy has only in-frame clones and lacks some. Clonal size and the V and J genes are those of that table, whereas D and trimming came from the DNA. Found here are some 340,000 clones, roughly nine tenths of them singletons; the top ten hold 3.9%.

The sequence came from a woman aged 30 to 39 who had been exposed to COVID-19. The source material was PBMCs or T cells enriched from blood (not recorded which). The chain is built from TRBV5-1 and TRBJ1-1; D remains unclear. In nucleotides, the CDR3 is TGCGCCAGCAGCCGTGACGCGGGCTTGAACACTGAAGCTTTCTTT. Amino acid sequence: CASSRDAGLNTEAFF.